A selection of T cell receptor beta chains follows, all from one sample in a study of CD8 T cells in ankylosing spondylitis. TCRdb re-derived calls from the 5' RACE reads in MiXCR, one entry per CDR3 protein. The table has some 840,000 distinct CDR3 sequences, roughly 12% seen once. Sample: blood, either unsorted or a sorted T cell fraction (not recorded which). These receptors all stem from a male donor with ankylosing spondylitis. Each CDR3 is given with its conserved first and last residue. D genes are given only for firm matches. Not all rows give a size; the values are once, few, many and, for expanded clones, a class.

clone_size | d_call | j_call | v_call | cdr3_nt | cdr3_aa
. | . | TRBJ1-4 | TRBV6-1 | TGTGCCAGCTCCTCACATCCAACTAATGAAAAACTGTTTTTT | CASSSHPTNEKLFF
few | . | TRBJ2-7 | TRBV20-1 | TGCAGTGCTAGCGGGATAAGCTCCTACGAGCAGTACTTC | CSASGISSYEQYF
. | TRBD1 | TRBJ2-5 | TRBV5-1 | TGCGCCAGCAGGAAGGGACAGGGGCCACGAATACAAGAGACCCAGTACTTC | CASRKGQGPRIQETQYF
many | . | TRBJ2-7 | TRBV6-7 | TGTGCCAGCAGTTACCCATTTCCCTACGAGCAGTACTTC | CASSYPFPYEQYF
few | . | TRBJ2-5 | TRBV29-1 | TGCAGCGTTGAAGGCCACCCGTTAGGGACCCAGTACTTC | CSVEGHPLGTQYF
many | . | TRBJ1-3 | TRBV10-3 | TGTGCCATCACGGGATCTGCTGGAAACACCATATATTTT | CAITGSAGNTIYF
few | . | TRBJ2-7 | TRBV4-2 | TGTGCCAGCAGCCAGACAGGATACTACGAGCAGTACTTC | CASSQTGYYEQYF
many | . | TRBJ2-3 | TRBV20-1 | TGCAGTGCTAGAGTCGGGGGACGCACAGATACGCAGTATTTT | CSARVGGRTDTQYF
many | . | TRBJ2-5 | TRBV29-1 | TGCAGCGCTCGGGACGGGACCCGAGAGACCCAGTACTTC | CSARDGTRETQYF
few | TRBD2 | TRBJ2-1 | TRBV20-1 | TGCAGTGCTAGTCCGGGGGGGGCCTACAATGAGCAGTTCTTC | CSASPGGAYNEQFF
. | TRBD1 | TRBJ1-5 | TRBV6-1 | TGTGCCAGCAGTGGACCTACAGGGGGTGGCTCCAATCAGCCCCAGCATTTT | CASSGPTGGGSNQPQHF
few | . | TRBJ2-1 | TRBV7-2 | TGTGCCAGCAGCTTACTTGGTGGTTTCAATGAGCAGTTCTTC | CASSLLGGFNEQFF
. | . | TRBJ1-1 | TRBV20-1 | TGCAGTGCTAGAAGTCACATGAACACTGAAGCTTTCTTT | CSARSHMNTEAFF
few | TRBD1 | TRBJ2-7 | TRBV18 | TGTGCCAGCTCACCCTCATTGACAGGGCGAGGCGAGCAGTACTTC | CASSPSLTGRGEQYF
few | TRBD2 | TRBJ2-5 | TRBV20-1 | TGCAGTGCTAAGGGACTAGTTCGAGAGACCCAGTACTTC | CSAKGLVRETQYF
few | . | TRBJ1-2 | TRBV5-1 | TGCGCCAGCAGCTTGGTGGGGATTTCGGACTATGGCTACACCTTC | CASSLVGISDYGYTF
many | TRBD2 | TRBJ2-1 | TRBV7-9 | TGTGCCAGCAGCCTCCTATGGGCTAGCGGAGGCTACAATGAGCAGTTCTTC | CASSLLWASGGYNEQFF
few | TRBD1 | TRBJ1-2 | TRBV6-1 | TGTGCCAGCAGTGAAGCGCGACAGGGGGTTGGCTACACCTTC | CASSEARQGVGYTF
many | . | TRBJ2-2 | TRBV5-1 | TGCGCCAGCAGCTTGGCCGGCAGGGACACCGGGGAGCTGTTTTTT | CASSLAGRDTGELFF
. | TRBD1 | TRBJ1-5 | TRBV5-1 | TGCGCCAGCAGCTTGGGAGGGGGCAGGGATCAGCCCCAGCATTTT | CASSLGGGRDQPQHF
. | TRBD2 | TRBJ2-7 | TRBV28 | TGTGCCAGCAGTTCCCTGGCGGCGGGACTAGCGGGAATCGAGCAGTACTTC | CASSSLAAGLAGIEQYF
. | TRBD2 | TRBJ2-3 | TRBV9 | TGTGCCAGCAGCGGAAAACTAGCGGGGGTAGGAGATACGCAGTATTTT | CASSGKLAGVGDTQYF
many | . | TRBJ2-3 | TRBV20-1 | TGCAGTGCTAGAGATCCAAGAGTTCGAGATACGCAGTATTTT | CSARDPRVRDTQYF
many | . | TRBJ2-7 | TRBV25-1 | TGTGCCAGCAGTGGCGGGACAGACTCCCTCTACGAGCAGTACTTC | CASSGGTDSLYEQYF
many | . | TRBJ2-5 | TRBV20-1 | TGCAGTGCTACCTGGGCCTCGGAGACCCAGTACTTC | CSATWASETQYF
few | . | TRBJ2-1 | TRBV5-5 | TGTGCCAGCTTGGGGGGGGCTCTCTACAATGAGCAGTTCTTC | CASLGGALYNEQFF
many | TRBD1 | TRBJ2-7 | TRBV10-3 | TGTGCCATGGGGGACAGCTACGAGCAGTACTTC | CAMGDSYEQYF
. | . | TRBJ1-1 | TRBV18 | TGTGCCAGCTCACCTAAGGGTGTGGCTGAAGCTTTCTTT | CASSPKGVAEAFF
many | . | TRBJ1-1 | TRBV7-9 | TGTGCCAGCAGCTTAGCGGACAGCACTGAAGCTTTCTTT | CASSLADSTEAFF
. | . | TRBJ2-1 | TRBV20-1 | TGCAGTGCTCGCGGACCGGCCTACAATGAGCAGTTCTTC | CSARGPAYNEQFF
few | . | TRBJ2-7 | TRBV5-1 | TGCGCCAGCGGACCACAGGGCGCTCCCTACGAGCAGTACTTC | CASGPQGAPYEQYF
few | TRBD1 | TRBJ1-1 | TRBV6-1 | TGTGCCAGCAGCCCCGTACGGGACAGGGCTACCGAAGCTTTCTTT | CASSPVRDRATEAFF
few | . | TRBJ2-6 | TRBV30 | TGTGCCTGGAGTGAAGTAGTACCTGGGGCCAACGTCCTGACTTTC | CAWSEVVPGANVLTF
many | TRBD1 | TRBJ2-1 | TRBV4-2 | TGTGCCAGCAGCCACGTCCCGGGACAGGCCCAATTCTCCTACAATGAGCAGTTCTTC | CASSHVPGQAQFSYNEQFF
. | . | TRBJ2-4 | TRBV20-1 | TGCAGTGCTAGAGTAGTCTTACTAGCCAAAAACATTCAGTACTTC | CSARVVLLAKNIQYF
. | TRBD1 | TRBJ1-2 | TRBV28 | TGTGCCAGCAGTTTATTGGGGGACAGGGGGCATGGCTACACCTTC | CASSLLGDRGHGYTF
few | . | TRBJ1-2 | TRBV15 | TGTGCCACCAGCAGAGACACAGGGTGGAGCACCTTC | CATSRDTGWSTF
. | . | TRBJ2-5 | TRBV20-1 | TGCAGTGCTGGGCATTCCGACGAGACCCAGTACTTC | CSAGHSDETQYF
many | . | TRBJ1-3 | TRBV20-1 | TGCAGTGCTAGAGATGACATTCGGGCCCAGGGGAAGTTTGCTGGAAACACCATATATTTT | CSARDDIRAQGKFAGNTIYF
once | . | TRBJ2-3 | TRBV7-3 | TGTGCCAGCAGCTCTATGCATACAGATACGCAGTATTTT | CASSSMHTDTQYF
many | . | TRBJ2-1 | TRBV15 | TGTGCCACCCTCCCGGGGAGGAATGAATTCTACAATGAGCAGTTCTTC | CATLPGRNEFYNEQFF
many | . | TRBJ2-4 | TRBV27 | TGTGCCAGCAGTTTACTGGCAGGCCAACTAGCCAAAAACATTCAGTACTTC | CASSLLAGQLAKNIQYF
. | . | TRBJ1-5 | TRBV20-1 | TGCAGTGCCATGGCGCTGACAGTGGGACTTAGCAATCAGCCCCAGCATTTT | CSAMALTVGLSNQPQHF
many | TRBD1 | TRBJ2-7 | TRBV5-1 | TGCGCCAGCAGCTTTTCATGGACAGGCCCCTACGAGCAGTACTTC | CASSFSWTGPYEQYF
many | . | TRBJ1-1 | TRBV29-1 | TGCAGCGTTGAAGTTTTCAGGGACACTGAAGCTTTCTTT | CSVEVFRDTEAFF
few | . | TRBJ2-7 | TRBV7-2 | TGTGCCAGCAGCTTAACACAGGCGTACGAGCAGTACTTC | CASSLTQAYEQYF
. | . | TRBJ2-3 | TRBV9 | TGTGCCAGCAGCGTACGGGCAGGGACAGATACGCAGTATTTT | CASSVRAGTDTQYF
few | . | TRBJ1-1 | TRBV5-8 | TGTGCCAGCAGCTTGGCCAGAGGGGCTGAAGCTTTCTTT | CASSLARGAEAFF
. | . | TRBJ1-3 | TRBV6-5 | TGTGCCAGCAGTTACGAAGGGTTCGGAAACACCATATATTTT | CASSYEGFGNTIYF
. | TRBD2 | TRBJ2-1 | TRBV15 | TGTGCCACCAGCAGACGTCTAGCGGGAGGTAACGATGAGCAGTTCTTC | CATSRRLAGGNDEQFF
. | . | TRBJ1-6 | TRBV7-2 | TGTGCCAGCAGCTTATTTCGCAGTAATAATTCACCCCTCCACTTT | CASSLFRSNNSPLHF
. | . | TRBJ1-2 | TRBV20-1 | TGCAGTGCCCGCCCCGAGTATGGCTACACCTTC | CSARPEYGYTF